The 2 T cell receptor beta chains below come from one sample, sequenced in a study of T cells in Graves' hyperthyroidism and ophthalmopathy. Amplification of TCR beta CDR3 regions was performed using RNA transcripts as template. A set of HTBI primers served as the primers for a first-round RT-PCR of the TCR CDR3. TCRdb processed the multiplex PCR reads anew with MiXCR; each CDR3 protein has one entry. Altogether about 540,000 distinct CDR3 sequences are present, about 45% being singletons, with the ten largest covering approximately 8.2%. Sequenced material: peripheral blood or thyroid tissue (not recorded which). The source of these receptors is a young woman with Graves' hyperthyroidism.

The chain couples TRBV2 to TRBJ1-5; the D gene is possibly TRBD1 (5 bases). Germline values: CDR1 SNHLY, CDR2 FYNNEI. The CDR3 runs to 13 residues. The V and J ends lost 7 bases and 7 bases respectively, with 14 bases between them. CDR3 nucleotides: TGTGCCAGCATCGGGGGTAACGAGCAGCCCCAGCATTTT. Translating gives CASIGGNEQPQHF.

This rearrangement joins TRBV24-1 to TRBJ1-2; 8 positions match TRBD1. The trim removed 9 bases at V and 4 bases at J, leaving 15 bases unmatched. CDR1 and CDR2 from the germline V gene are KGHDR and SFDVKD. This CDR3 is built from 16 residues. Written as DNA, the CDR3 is TGTGCCACCCCTCCTAGGACAGGGCGTTCTACCTATGGCTACACCTTC. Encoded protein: CATPPRTGRSTYGYTF.